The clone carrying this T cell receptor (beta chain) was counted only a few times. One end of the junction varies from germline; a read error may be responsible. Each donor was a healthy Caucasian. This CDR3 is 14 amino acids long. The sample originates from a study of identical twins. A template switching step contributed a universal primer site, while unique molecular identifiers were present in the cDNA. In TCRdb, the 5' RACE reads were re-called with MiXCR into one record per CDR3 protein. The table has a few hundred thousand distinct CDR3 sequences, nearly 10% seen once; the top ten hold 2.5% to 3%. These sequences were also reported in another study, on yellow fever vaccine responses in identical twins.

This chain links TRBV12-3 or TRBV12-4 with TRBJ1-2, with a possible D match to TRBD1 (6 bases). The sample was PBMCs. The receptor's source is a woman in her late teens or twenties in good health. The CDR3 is CASSPQTGNSGYTF. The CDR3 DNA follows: TGTGCCAGCAGTCCGCAAACAGGGAACTCTGGCTACACCTTC.